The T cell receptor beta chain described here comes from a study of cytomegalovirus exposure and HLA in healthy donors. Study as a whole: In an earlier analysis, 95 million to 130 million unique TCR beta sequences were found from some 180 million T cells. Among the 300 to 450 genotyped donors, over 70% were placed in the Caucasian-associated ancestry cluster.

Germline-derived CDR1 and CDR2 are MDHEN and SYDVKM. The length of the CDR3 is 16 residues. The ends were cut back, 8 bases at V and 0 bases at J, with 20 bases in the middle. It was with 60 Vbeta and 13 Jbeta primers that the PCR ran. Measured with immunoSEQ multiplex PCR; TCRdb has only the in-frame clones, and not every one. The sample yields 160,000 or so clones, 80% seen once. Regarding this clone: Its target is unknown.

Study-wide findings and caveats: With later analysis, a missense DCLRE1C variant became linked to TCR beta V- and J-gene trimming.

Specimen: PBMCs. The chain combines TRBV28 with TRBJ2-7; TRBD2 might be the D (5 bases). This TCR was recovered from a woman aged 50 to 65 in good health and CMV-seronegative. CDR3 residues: CASPPSRSGGSYEQYF. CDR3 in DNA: TGTGCCAGCCCCCCGAGCAGAAGCGGCGGCTCCTACGAGCAGTACTTC.